This T cell receptor (beta chain) emerged from a study of patients and donors after allogeneic stem cell transplantation (dated by TCRdb to between 2020 and 2021). Library method: RT-PCR. The sample was run on a NextSeq 550. In TCRdb, the public reads were trimmed at Q25 with fastp and aligned with MiXCR, with productive beta chains retained. Merged by CDR3 protein, the rows form single entries marked with the most common genes and DNA. This sample holds approximately 11,000 distinct CDR3 sequences; around 20% were observed only once. The ten biggest clones cover approximately 56% of the sample. CDR1 and CDR2 (MDHEN, SYDVKM) derive from the germline V gene. Inclusive of the bounding cysteine and phenylalanine, the CDR3 is 16 residues long. Only the CDR3 part of the read is kept: 48 bases, read in frame from the first base. V sheds 8 bases and J sheds 6 bases, leaving 23 bases between their ends. With regard to this clonotype: Its antigen remains unidentified. No qualities accompany the bases; no much larger clone lies one base away.

Recombination connected TRBV28 to TRBJ1-5; TRBD1 is possibly the D segment (5 matching bases). What was sequenced was blood, either unsorted or a sorted T cell fraction (not recorded which). The clonotype originates from a human donor who was either an allogeneic HSCT recipient or a stem cell or donor lymphocyte infusion donor (not recorded which). It is not recorded whose cells these are; they may come from a transplant donor. The CDR3 corresponds to CASQPLVGGDPQPQHF. The DNA sequence is TGTGCCAGCCAGCCCTTGGTGGGGGGGGACCCTCAGCCCCAGCATTTT.